The clone carrying this T cell receptor beta chain was counted once. This sample was taken from a study of cytomegalovirus exposure and HLA in healthy donors. Germline V CDR1 and CDR2: LGHNA, YSLEER. The length of the CDR3 is 14 residues. Trimming left V 4 bases short and J 2 bases short, with 11 bases between. 60 Vbeta and 13 Jbeta primers were used in PCR. The data were produced by immunoSEQ multiplex PCR, yet TCRdb's version contains in-frame clones alone and is incomplete. Of roughly 180,000 clones listed, roughly 79% are singletons. The clonotype was recovered from a male donor in good health and CMV-seronegative. The V gene is TRBV4-3, the J gene TRBJ1-2; D may be TRBD1 (6 bases). The sample consisted of PBMCs. CDR3 DNA: TGCGCCAGCAGCCGAGGGCAGGGGAACTATGGCTACACCTTC. This sequence encodes CASSRGQGNYGYTF.